The clone carrying this TCR beta chain was seen a handful of times. Germline V gene sequence: CDR1 WNHNN, CDR2 SYGVQD (reference sequence). Trimming removed 2 bases from V and 3 bases from J; junction bases left unmatched: 1. The CDR3 covers 15 residues. TCRdb re-called the 5' RACE reads through MiXCR, storing one row per CDR3 protein. Here the sample spans 300,000 or so distinct CDR3 sequences, around 9.3% being singletons. This record belongs to a study of T cells after yellow fever vaccination. This specimen consisted of CD4+ T cells sorted from PBMCs, obtained 5 days after the yellow fever booster vaccination. This sequence joins TRBV10-1 and TRBJ2-1, with 10 positions matching TRBD1. The receptor's source is a man between 18 and 29 years old who received the YFV17D yellow fever vaccine. The CDR3 region is CASSEGQGGYNEQFF. CDR3 in DNA: TGCGCCAGCAGTGAGGGACAGGGGGGCTACAATGAGCAGTTCTTC.